This section outlines one TCR beta chain sequence together with its context. Trimming took off 4 bases at V and 5 bases at J, with 14 bases between the two ends. The germline gives CDR1 SEHNR, CDR2 FQNEAQ (reference sequence). The CDR3 extends over 14 amino acids. In the study's own analysis: The authors estimated nucleated cell counts from reference gene primer amplification. Clones were sequenced by immunoSEQ multiplex PCR, and TCRdb holds only the in-frame ones, with some missing. V, J and clone size derive from that table, while D and trimming were established from the DNA sequence. The data contain 75,000 to 90,000 clones, roughly 87% of them singletons. These data belong to a study of blood T cell repertoires in COVID-19. Study-wide context: There were acute and convalescent COVID-19 samples, and they came from the United States, Italy and Spain. T cells, B-cell-depleted T cells, or PBMCs provided the cDNA or gDNA that served as material.

The sample was peripheral blood. The rearrangement links TRBV7-9 to TRBJ2-5; tentatively, D is TRBD2 (6 bases). The TCR sequence derives from a woman aged 50 to 60 in a cohort sampled during active COVID-19. The DNA for the CDR3 is TGTGCCAGCAGCTCGATTAGCGGAAGGGAGACCCAGTACTTC. This sequence encodes CASSSISGRETQYF.